These T cell receptor beta chains were read from a single sample in a study of early T cells in non-severe SARS-CoV-2 infection. TCRdb recomputed calls from the 5' RACE reads with MiXCR, one row per CDR3 protein. Among 28,000 or so distinct CDR3 sequences listed, 5.3% were seen once. The source material was whole blood. The receptors derive from an adult who was a healthcare worker with PCR-confirmed SARS-CoV-2 infection or an uninfected control (not recorded which). CDR3s include the opening cysteine and the closing phenylalanine or tryptophan. The order of the fields is CDR3 DNA, CDR3 protein, D gene, V gene, clone size, J gene. The D gene is left open where the match is weak. Only some rows state a clone size, as once, few, many or a class for expanded clones.

cdr3_nt: TGTGCCACCAGCAGAGATTATGGGACAGGGGTAATGAACACTGAAGCTTTCTTT; cdr3_aa: CATSRDYGTGVMNTEAFF; d_call: TRBD1; v_call: TRBV15; clone_size: .; j_call: TRBJ1-1
cdr3_nt: TGCGCCAGCAGCCAAGATCTAACTAGCGGATTCGGCGAGCAGTACTTC; cdr3_aa: CASSQDLTSGFGEQYF; d_call: TRBD2; v_call: TRBV4-1; clone_size: few; j_call: TRBJ2-7
cdr3_nt: TGTGCCTGGAGTGGGGAGACACCCTTCTTGGGGCCCCAGCATTTT; cdr3_aa: CAWSGETPFLGPQHF; d_call: .; v_call: TRBV30; clone_size: many; j_call: TRBJ1-5
cdr3_nt: TGTGCCATCAGGGGCCACCAGAACACTGAAGCTTTCTTT; cdr3_aa: CAIRGHQNTEAFF; d_call: .; v_call: TRBV10-3; clone_size: many; j_call: TRBJ1-1
cdr3_nt: TGCGCCAGCAGCCGGGACAGGTTCTACGAGCAGTACTTC; cdr3_aa: CASSRDRFYEQYF; d_call: TRBD1; v_call: TRBV5-1; clone_size: many; j_call: TRBJ2-7
cdr3_nt: TGTGCCAGCAGCCTGGGACTAGCGAGAGCAGATACGCAGTATTTT; cdr3_aa: CASSLGLARADTQYF; d_call: TRBD2; v_call: TRBV4-2; clone_size: many; j_call: TRBJ2-3
cdr3_nt: TGTGCCAGTAGTATAGACAGGAACAATCAGCCCCAGCATTTT; cdr3_aa: CASSIDRNNQPQHF; d_call: .; v_call: TRBV19; clone_size: many; j_call: TRBJ1-5
cdr3_nt: TGCAGTGCTAGAGATCACTCTAAATCCGCAGATACGCAGTATTTT; cdr3_aa: CSARDHSKSADTQYF; d_call: .; v_call: TRBV20-1; clone_size: many; j_call: TRBJ2-3
cdr3_nt: TGCGCCAGCAGCTTGGCCGTCTTTGGACAGGGTGAAGCTTTCTTT; cdr3_aa: CASSLAVFGQGEAFF; d_call: TRBD1; v_call: TRBV5-1; clone_size: many; j_call: TRBJ1-1
cdr3_nt: TGTGCCAGCAGTAACCGAGGGGGTAAGAAGGCTTTCTTT; cdr3_aa: CASSNRGGKKAFF; d_call: .; v_call: TRBV28; clone_size: .; j_call: TRBJ1-1
cdr3_nt: TGTGCCAGCAAGTCGGGGACAGGGCGCAATTCACCCCTCCACTTT; cdr3_aa: CASKSGTGRNSPLHF; d_call: TRBD1; v_call: TRBV13; clone_size: many; j_call: TRBJ1-6
cdr3_nt: TGTGCCAGCATGACCCAGGGGGCCGGCAATCAGCCCCAGCATTTT; cdr3_aa: CASMTQGAGNQPQHF; d_call: TRBD1; v_call: TRBV2; clone_size: many; j_call: TRBJ1-5
cdr3_nt: TGTGCCTCCAGTGTTGGTAGCACAGATACGCAGTATTTT; cdr3_aa: CASSVGSTDTQYF; d_call: .; v_call: TRBV24-1; clone_size: .; j_call: TRBJ2-3
cdr3_nt: TGTGCCAGCAGTCCCGGGACAGGGGACGATACGCAGTATTTT; cdr3_aa: CASSPGTGDDTQYF; d_call: TRBD1; v_call: TRBV27; clone_size: many; j_call: TRBJ2-3
cdr3_nt: TGTGCCAGCAGCTTCCCATACAGGGGGCGAACCATAAAGCCTAACTATGGCTACACCTTC; cdr3_aa: CASSFPYRGRTIKPNYGYTF; d_call: TRBD1; v_call: TRBV7-2; clone_size: many; j_call: TRBJ1-2
cdr3_nt: TGTGCCAGCAGCTTAGCGCAATTCGATGAGCAGTTCTTC; cdr3_aa: CASSLAQFDEQFF; d_call: .; v_call: TRBV7-6; clone_size: many; j_call: TRBJ2-1
cdr3_nt: TGTGCCAGCCTTTTATCGGGGGGAAACAATGAGCAGTTCTTC; cdr3_aa: CASLLSGGNNEQFF; d_call: TRBD2; v_call: TRBV6-1; clone_size: many; j_call: TRBJ2-1
cdr3_nt: TGTGCCAGCAGCTTTGGGGAAAACACTGAAGCTTTCTTT; cdr3_aa: CASSFGENTEAFF; d_call: .; v_call: TRBV5-6; clone_size: many; j_call: TRBJ1-1
cdr3_nt: TGCAGTGCCAGTCAGGGGGCCTCGGCTGAAGCTTTCTTT; cdr3_aa: CSASQGASAEAFF; d_call: TRBD1; v_call: TRBV20-1; clone_size: many; j_call: TRBJ1-1
cdr3_nt: TGTGCCACCGGGACGTACACCGGGGAGCTGTTTTTT; cdr3_aa: CATGTYTGELFF; d_call: .; v_call: TRBV27; clone_size: many; j_call: TRBJ2-2
cdr3_nt: TGTGCCAGCAGCCCCGGGACAGGGGCCTACAATGAGCAGTTCTTC; cdr3_aa: CASSPGTGAYNEQFF; d_call: TRBD1; v_call: TRBV28; clone_size: many; j_call: TRBJ2-1
cdr3_nt: TGCAGCGGGGGGGAGCGCCAGCAGTTCTTC; cdr3_aa: CSGGERQQFF; d_call: .; v_call: TRBV29-1; clone_size: few; j_call: TRBJ2-1
cdr3_nt: TGTGCCAGCAGCCCCCGCCCGGAAGAGACCCAGTACTTC; cdr3_aa: CASSPRPEETQYF; d_call: .; v_call: TRBV9; clone_size: many; j_call: TRBJ2-5
cdr3_nt: TGTGCCAGCAGCTTAGGAGCTAGCGGGAATAATGAGCAGTTCTTC; cdr3_aa: CASSLGASGNNEQFF; d_call: TRBD2; v_call: TRBV7-8; clone_size: many; j_call: TRBJ2-1
cdr3_nt: TGTGCCAGCAGCCCCAACGCGGGGGCCTCCTACGAGCAGTACTTC; cdr3_aa: CASSPNAGASYEQYF; d_call: .; v_call: TRBV7-2; clone_size: many; j_call: TRBJ2-7
cdr3_nt: TGTGCCAGCAGTTATAATCAGCCCCAGCATTTT; cdr3_aa: CASSYNQPQHF; d_call: .; v_call: TRBV6-6; clone_size: few; j_call: TRBJ1-5
cdr3_nt: TGTGCCAGCAGTTTCGGGGCAGTACAAGAGACCCAGTACTTC; cdr3_aa: CASSFGAVQETQYF; d_call: .; v_call: TRBV28; clone_size: few; j_call: TRBJ2-5
cdr3_nt: TGTGCCAGCAGTTTTTCCTGGGCTGGCTACACCTTC; cdr3_aa: CASSFSWAGYTF; d_call: .; v_call: TRBV28; clone_size: many; j_call: TRBJ1-2
cdr3_nt: TGTGCCAGCAGCGTATCCTCAGGATCCACGGCAACTAATGAAAAACTGTTTTTT; cdr3_aa: CASSVSSGSTATNEKLFF; d_call: .; v_call: TRBV6-1; clone_size: many; j_call: TRBJ1-4
cdr3_nt: TGCGCCAGCAGCCAGACTCCGGGCTCTAGCGACTCCTACGAGCAGTACTTC; cdr3_aa: CASSQTPGSSDSYEQYF; d_call: .; v_call: TRBV4-1; clone_size: few; j_call: TRBJ2-7
cdr3_nt: TGCAGTGCTACAATACAGGGGGCTTCCTACGAGCAGTACTTC; cdr3_aa: CSATIQGASYEQYF; d_call: TRBD1; v_call: TRBV20-1; clone_size: many; j_call: TRBJ2-7
cdr3_nt: TGTGCCAGCAATCCGACAGGGGGCGAGCAGTACTTC; cdr3_aa: CASNPTGGEQYF; d_call: TRBD1; v_call: TRBV6-6; clone_size: many; j_call: TRBJ2-7
cdr3_nt: TGTGCCAGCAGCTTATCCGGGGGAGTAGGAAACACCATATATTTT; cdr3_aa: CASSLSGGVGNTIYF; d_call: .; v_call: TRBV7-2; clone_size: many; j_call: TRBJ1-3
cdr3_nt: TGTGCCAGCAGTTCCCCCGGGACACAGGATTCACCCCTCCACTTT; cdr3_aa: CASSSPGTQDSPLHF; d_call: .; v_call: TRBV28; clone_size: few; j_call: TRBJ1-6
cdr3_nt: TGTGCCAGCACCCTTGGGAGGCAGCTCAATCAGCCCCAGCATTTT; cdr3_aa: CASTLGRQLNQPQHF; d_call: .; v_call: TRBV28; clone_size: many; j_call: TRBJ1-5
cdr3_nt: TGCAGCGTTGGGACAGGGGGTGGCAATCAGCCCCAGCATTTT; cdr3_aa: CSVGTGGGNQPQHF; d_call: TRBD1; v_call: TRBV29-1; clone_size: many; j_call: TRBJ1-5
cdr3_nt: TGCAGTGCTGACACAGGGGGTACCAGCAATCAGCCCCAGCATTTT; cdr3_aa: CSADTGGTSNQPQHF; d_call: TRBD1; v_call: TRBV20-1; clone_size: many; j_call: TRBJ1-5
cdr3_nt: TGCGCCAGCAGCCAAGGACTAGCGGACTACAATGAGCAGTTCTTC; cdr3_aa: CASSQGLADYNEQFF; d_call: TRBD2; v_call: TRBV4-1; clone_size: few; j_call: TRBJ2-1
cdr3_nt: TGTGCCAGCAGCAATTCAGGGGGGAGCTCCTACAATGAGCAGTTCTTC; cdr3_aa: CASSNSGGSSYNEQFF; d_call: .; v_call: TRBV5-4; clone_size: many; j_call: TRBJ2-1
cdr3_nt: TGTGCCAGCAGCCTGACAGGCCTCTCCTACGAGCAGTACTTC; cdr3_aa: CASSLTGLSYEQYF; d_call: .; v_call: TRBV11-3; clone_size: many; j_call: TRBJ2-7